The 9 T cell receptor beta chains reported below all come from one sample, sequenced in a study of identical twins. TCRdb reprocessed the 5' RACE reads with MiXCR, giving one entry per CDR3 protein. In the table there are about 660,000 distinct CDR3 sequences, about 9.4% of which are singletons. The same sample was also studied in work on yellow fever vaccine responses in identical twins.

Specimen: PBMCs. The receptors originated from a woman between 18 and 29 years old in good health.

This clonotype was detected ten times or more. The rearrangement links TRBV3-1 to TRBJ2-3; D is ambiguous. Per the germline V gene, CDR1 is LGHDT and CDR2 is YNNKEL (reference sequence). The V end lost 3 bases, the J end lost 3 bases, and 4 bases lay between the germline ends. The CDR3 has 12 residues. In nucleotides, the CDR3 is TGTGCCAGCAGCCACGCTACAGATACGCAGTATTTT. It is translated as CASSHATDTQYF.

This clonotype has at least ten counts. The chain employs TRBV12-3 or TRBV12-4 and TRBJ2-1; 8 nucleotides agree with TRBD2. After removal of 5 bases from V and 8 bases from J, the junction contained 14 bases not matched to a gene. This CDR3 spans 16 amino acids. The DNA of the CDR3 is TGTGCCAGCAGTGACTCCCGGGGGACTAGTCGGTATGAGCAGTTCTTC. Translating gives CASSDSRGTSRYEQFF.

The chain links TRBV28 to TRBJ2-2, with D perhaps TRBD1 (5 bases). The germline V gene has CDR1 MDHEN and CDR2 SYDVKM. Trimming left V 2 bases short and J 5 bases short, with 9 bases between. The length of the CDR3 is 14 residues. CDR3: CASSLQGRTGELFF. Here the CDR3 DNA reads TGTGCCAGCAGTTTACAGGGAAGGACCGGGGAGCTGTTTTTT.

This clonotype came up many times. The CDR3 sequence: CASSSSGTSGFTDTQYF. In nucleotides, the CDR3 is TGTGCCAGCAGTTCCTCCGGGACTAGCGGATTCACAGATACGCAGTATTTT. The chain couples TRBV28 to TRBJ2-3; 11 bases line up with TRBD2. Germline trimming cut 4 bases from V and 2 bases from J; bases unmatched to any gene: 8. Germline lookup yields CDR1 MDHEN and CDR2 SYDVKM. The CDR3 spans 17 residues.

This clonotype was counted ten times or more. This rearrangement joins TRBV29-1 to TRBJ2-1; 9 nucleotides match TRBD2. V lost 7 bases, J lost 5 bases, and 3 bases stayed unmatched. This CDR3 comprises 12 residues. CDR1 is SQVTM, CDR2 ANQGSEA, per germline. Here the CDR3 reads CSAGLANNEQFF. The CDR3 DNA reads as TGCAGCGCGGGACTAGCTAACAATGAGCAGTTCTTC.

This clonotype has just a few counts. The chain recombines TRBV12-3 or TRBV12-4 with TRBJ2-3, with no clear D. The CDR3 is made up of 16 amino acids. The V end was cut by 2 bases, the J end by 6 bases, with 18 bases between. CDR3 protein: CASSLIQQILGDTQYF. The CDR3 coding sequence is TGTGCCAGCAGTTTAATTCAACAAATACTCGGGGATACGCAGTATTTT.

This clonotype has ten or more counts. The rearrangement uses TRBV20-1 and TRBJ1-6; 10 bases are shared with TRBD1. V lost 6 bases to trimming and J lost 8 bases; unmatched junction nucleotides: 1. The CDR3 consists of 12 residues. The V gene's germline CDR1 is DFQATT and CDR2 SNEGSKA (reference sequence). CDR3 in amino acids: CSAGTGDSPLHF. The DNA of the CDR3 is TGCAGTGCGGGGACAGGGGATTCACCCCTCCACTTT.

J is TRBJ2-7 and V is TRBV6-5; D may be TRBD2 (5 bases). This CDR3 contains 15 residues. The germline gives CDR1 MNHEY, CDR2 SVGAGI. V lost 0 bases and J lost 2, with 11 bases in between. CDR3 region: CASSYSVGGTYEQYF. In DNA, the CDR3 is TGTGCCAGCAGTTACTCCGTTGGAGGAACCTACGAGCAGTACTTC.

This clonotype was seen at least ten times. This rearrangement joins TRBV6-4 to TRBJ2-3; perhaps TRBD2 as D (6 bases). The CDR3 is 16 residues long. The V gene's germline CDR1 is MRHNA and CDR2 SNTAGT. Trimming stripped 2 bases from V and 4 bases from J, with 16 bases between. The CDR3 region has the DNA TGTGCCAGCAGTGACACTTACAACTCGGGGGCAGATACGCAGTATTTT. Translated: CASSDTYNSGADTQYF.